These 24 T cell receptor beta chains originate from one sample sequenced in a study of beta chain features in type 1 diabetes. General study findings and limits: There was a moderate but significant shortening of TCRB CDR3s in all four CD4+ subsets of Type 1 diabetes patients.

Every isolated RNA sample was fully reverse transcribed, so sequencing captured expressed TCRB transcripts. Produced via immunoSEQ multiplex PCR; TCRdb's table is partial and in-frame only. Here the sample spans over 150,000 clones, roughly 8% being singletons. Their cognate antigens are unknown. Input material: central memory CD4+ T cells from blood. These receptors came from a man aged 18 to 30 with type 1 diabetes.

This clone was seen only a few times. This chain uses TRBV28 with TRBJ1-1; TRBD1 is a possible D gene (5 bases). Germline values: CDR1 MDHEN, CDR2 SYDVKM. This CDR3 comprises 13 residues. V lost 5 bases to trimming and J lost 5 bases, with 12 bases between them. CDR3: CASSETARTEAFF. CDR3 DNA sequence: TGTGCCAGCAGTGAGACAGCGCGTACTGAAGCTTTCTTT.

This rearrangement joins TRBV30 to TRBJ2-7; possibly TRBD2 for D (6 bases). CDR3 length equals 14 residues. The germline V gene has CDR1 GTSNPN and CDR2 SVGIG (reference sequence). Trimming stripped 4 bases from V and 0 bases from J, with 13 bases between. CDR3 nucleotide sequence: TGTGCCTGGAAGGTTGGGGGGAGCTCCTACGAGCAGTACTTC. Encoded protein: CAWKVGGSSYEQYF.

The genes are TRBV19 and TRBJ2-1; the match to TRBD1 covers 10 bases. Germline CDR1 LNHDA, CDR2 SQIVND (reference sequence). This CDR3 spans 17 amino acids. Unmatched junction bases numbered 12, after V lost 5 bases and J lost 5 bases. The CDR3 DNA reads TGTGCCAGTAGTCGAAAAAGGGGGGGGACAGGGGACAATGAGCAGTTCTTC. This gives the protein CASSRKRGGTGDNEQFF.

This chain connects TRBV30 to TRBJ2-5; D remains unclear. CDR1 and CDR2 from the germline V gene are GTSNPN and SVGIG (reference sequence). This CDR3 comprises 13 residues. V was shortened by 2 bases and J by 3 bases, with 10 bases between the two germline ends. DNA of the CDR3: TGTGCCTGGAGTACCGGCGGAGAAGAGACCCAGTACTTC. Translating it yields CAWSTGGEETQYF.

The V gene is TRBV7-9, the J gene TRBJ1-1; D might be TRBD1 (6 bases). This CDR3 has 15 amino acids. The ends were cut back, 9 bases at V and 5 bases at J, with 22 bases in the middle. The germline V gene has CDR1 SEHNR and CDR2 FQNEAQ (reference sequence). CDR3 DNA: TGTGCCAGTCAAAAGTGGGGCCAGGGGAGAACTGAAGCTTTCTTT. This sequence encodes CASQKWGQGRTEAFF.

This clone occurred a few times. The same CDR3 also results from other DNA sequences found in this sample. The V call is TRBV7-2, the J call TRBJ1-5; tentative D call: TRBD1 (6 bases). Trimming pared 6 bases from V and 0 bases from J, leaving 12 bases between. This CDR3 region has 15 residues. The germline CDR1 and CDR2 sequences are SGHTA and FQGNSA. CDR3 in DNA: TGTGCCAGCAGTTTGGGGGGGCTTAGCAATCAGCCCCAGCATTTT. It encodes CASSLGGLSNQPQHF.

There are a few counts of this clone. V and J are TRBV29-1 and TRBJ2-1, with D maybe TRBD2 (6 bases). This CDR3 has 10 residues. Deletions cut 5 bases from V and 12 bases from J, with 11 bases between. CDR1 SQVTM and CDR2 ANQGSEA come from the germline V gene. In nucleotides, the CDR3 is TGCAGCGTTCGACTAGTGATGCAGTTCTTC. Protein sequence: CSVRLVMQFF.

As concerns this clone: The germline gene is not matched at one end of the junction; a read error may be the cause. The chain combines TRBV2 with TRBJ2-4; 8 bases align to TRBD2. In germline, CDR1 is SNHLY, CDR2 FYNNEI. This CDR3 is 11 amino acids long. The DNA for the CDR3 is TGTGCCAGCAGTGACAGCGGGGGCCAAGACTTC. Its protein is CASSDSGGQDF. Using reference TRBV2 and TRBJ2-4 for the parts outside the CDR3, the full variable domain is EPEVTQTPSHQVTQMGQEVILRCVPISNHLYFYWYRQILGQKVEFLVSFYNNEISEKSEIFDDQFSVERPDGSNFTLKIRSTKLEDSAMYFCASSDSGGQDFGAGTRLSVL.

This clone turned up a few times. The gene calls are TRBV7-9 and TRBJ1-1; D not resolved. Looked up from germline, CDR1 is SEHNR and CDR2 is FQNEAQ (reference sequence). V gave up 5 bases and J gave up 1 base, with 11 bases separating them. The CDR3 length is 14 residues. CDR3 amino acids: CASSAGQANTEAFF. Here the CDR3 DNA reads TGTGCCAGCAGCGCGGGTCAGGCGAACACTGAAGCTTTCTTT. The variable domain in full, with the rest retrieved from reference TRBV7-9 and TRBJ1-1, is DTGVSQNPRHKITKRGQNVTFRCDPISEHNRLYWYRQTLGQGPEFLTYFQNEAQLEKSRLLSDRFSAERPKGSFSTLEIQRTEQGDSAMYLCASSAGQANTEAFFGQGTRLTVV.

The gene calls are TRBV7-6 and TRBJ1-6, with D unresolved. V was shortened by 3 bases and J by 7 bases, with 4 bases between the two germline ends. This CDR3 has 12 amino acids. Per the germline V gene, CDR1 is SGHVS and CDR2 is FNYEAQ. The CDR3 spells CASSFPNSPLHF. The CDR3 DNA reads as TGTGCCAGCAGCTTTCCGAATTCACCCCTCCACTTT.

This clone has just a few counts. Within the sample, other DNA sequences also encode this same CDR3. This chain connects TRBV5-1 to TRBJ1-1, with D maybe TRBD1 (5 bases). The CDR3 loop spans 15 amino acids. Germline V lookup: CDR1 SGHRS, CDR2 YFSETQ. The ends were cut back, 2 bases at V and 1 base at J, with 12 bases in the middle. CDR3 amino acids: CASSFSGQGNTEAFF. CDR3 DNA: TGCGCCAGCAGCTTTAGCGGGCAGGGGAACACTGAAGCTTTCTTT.

The gene calls are TRBV5-1 and TRBJ2-1; weak D call: TRBD1 (5 bases). Trimming removed 4 bases from V and 4 bases from J, with 9 bases in between. The V gene's germline CDR1 is SGHRS and CDR2 YFSETQ. This CDR3 is 13 amino acids long. For the CDR3, the DNA is TGCGCCAGCAGCGCCGACAGTTACAATGAGCAGTTCTTC. Residues: CASSADSYNEQFF.

The rearrangement links TRBV9 to TRBJ2-6; 9 nucleotides line up with TRBD1. Losses at the gene ends were 3 bases for V and 0 bases for J; bases not matched to a gene: 10. Germline assignment: CDR1 SGDLS and CDR2 YYNGEE. The CDR3 spans 19 residues. The chain's CDR3 is CASSARQGQGTSGANVLTF. In DNA, the CDR3 is TGTGCCAGCAGCGCCCGACAGGGACAGGGCACCTCTGGGGCCAACGTCCTGACTTTC. The full variable domain, with the rest looked up from reference TRBV9 and TRBJ2-6, is DSGVTQTPKHLITATGQRVTLRCSPRSGDLSVYWYQQSLDQGLQFLIQYYNGEERAKGNILERFSAQQFPDLHSELNLSSLELGDSALYFCASSARQGQGTSGANVLTFGAGSRLTVL.

This chain connects TRBV7-2 to TRBJ2-3; TRBD2 matches at 10 bases. In germline, CDR1 is SGHTA, CDR2 FQGNSA. This CDR3 has 15 amino acids. Unmatched junction bases numbered 5, after V lost 2 bases and J lost 6 bases. The CDR3 nucleotides are TGTGCCAGCAGCTTAACGCTAGCGGGGGTGGATACGCAGTATTTT. Translating gives CASSLTLAGVDTQYF.

V usage is TRBV9 and J usage is TRBJ2-3; TRBD2 matches 7 bases. With V trimmed by 4 bases and J by 6 bases, 14 bases remained unmatched. CDR3 length equals 16 residues. CDR1 and CDR2 from the germline V gene are SGDLS and YYNGEE. The CDR3 reads CASSSRTGTIGDTQYF. The CDR3 nucleotides are TGTGCCAGCAGCTCCCGAACCGGGACTATCGGGGATACGCAGTATTTT.

This clone came up a few times. J is TRBJ2-5 and V is TRBV28, with D possibly being TRBD1 (6 bases). The CDR3 extends over 12 amino acids. Trimming took 6 bases from V and 6 from J, leaving 11 bases between them. Per germline, CDR1 MDHEN and CDR2 SYDVKM. This chain's CDR3 is CASSKQGQTQYF. The CDR3 bases are TGTGCCAGCAGCAAACAGGGACAGACCCAGTACTTC.

The rearrangement uses TRBV4-3 and TRBJ1-5; TRBD1 is a possible D gene (5 bases). V was shortened by 0 bases and J by 7 bases, with 13 bases between the two germline ends. The CDR3 has 15 amino acids. The germline V gene has CDR1 LGHNA and CDR2 YSLEER. CDR3 in DNA: TGCGCCAGCAGCCAAGAGTTGGCAGGGTGGCAGCCCCAGCATTTT. The encoded protein is CASSQELAGWQPQHF.

The sample holds a few counts of this clone. This chain uses TRBV5-1 with TRBJ2-1, with D possibly matching TRBD2 (7 bases). Trimming took off 7 bases at V and 5 bases at J, with 16 bases between the two ends. Germline CDR1 and CDR2: SGHRS and YFSETQ. The CDR3 sequence is 14 residues long. CDR3 amino acids: CASGGGVNNNEQFF. The CDR3 DNA follows: TGCGCCAGCGGAGGGGGGGTCAACAACAATGAGCAGTTCTTC.

The V gene is TRBV25-1, the J gene TRBJ2-1, with 8 bases aligning to TRBD1. This CDR3 contains 12 residues. The V gene's germline CDR1 is MGHDK and CDR2 SYGVNS. V lost 8 bases to trimming and J lost 8 bases; unmatched junction nucleotides: 5. The CDR3 region is CASGGQGDEQFF. CDR3 in DNA: TGTGCCAGCGGTGGACAGGGCGATGAGCAGTTCTTC.

This clone appeared a few times. The chain carries TRBV25-1 and TRBJ2-2, with 9 bases lining up with TRBD1. Losses at the gene ends were 2 bases for V and 4 bases for J; bases not matched to a gene: 5. Germline CDR1 and CDR2: MGHDK and SYGVNS. The CDR3 consists of 16 residues. CDR3 sequence reads: CASSERGTGITGELFF. The CDR3 DNA is TGTGCCAGCAGTGAACGCGGGACAGGGATCACCGGGGAGCTGTTTTTT.

The V gene is TRBV9, the J gene TRBJ2-5, with TRBD1 matching over 8 bases. Losses at the gene ends were 4 bases for V and 2 bases for J; bases not matched to a gene: 4. Germline CDR1 SGDLS, CDR2 YYNGEE. The length of the CDR3 is 14 residues. CDR3 region: CASSPDRAQETQYF. The CDR3 DNA is TGTGCCAGCAGCCCGGACAGGGCACAAGAGACCCAGTACTTC.

This clone was picked up many times. V and J are TRBV28 and TRBJ2-7, with 11 bases fitting TRBD1. The CDR3 totals 16 residues. V gave up 6 bases and J gave up 6 bases; unmatched junction bases: 13. The V gene's germline CDR1 is MDHEN and CDR2 SYDVKM. CDR3 region: CASRLPSGQGGGEQYF. In nucleotides, the CDR3 is TGTGCCAGCAGACTTCCTTCGGGACAGGGGGGAGGCGAGCAGTACTTC. Drawing the rest from reference TRBV28 and TRBJ2-7, the complete variable domain is DVKVTQSSRYLVKRTGEKVFLECVQDMDHENMFWYRQDPGLGLRLIYFSYDVKMKEKGDIPEGYSVSREKKERFSLILESASTNQTSMYLCASRLPSGQGGGEQYFGPGTRLTVT.

This clone was seen only a few times. The chain combines TRBV28 with TRBJ2-3; D possibly corresponds to TRBD1 (6 bases). CDR3 size: 16 residues. From germline, CDR1 is MDHEN and CDR2 SYDVKM. The V gene lost 3 bases and the J gene lost 4 bases, with 17 bases spanning the gap. CDR3 sequence reads: CASSFSTRGVADTQYF. Here the CDR3 DNA reads TGTGCCAGCAGTTTTTCGACCAGGGGAGTAGCAGATACGCAGTATTTT.

V usage is TRBV29-1 and J usage is TRBJ1-3; possibly TRBD1 for D (6 bases). V gave up 7 bases and J gave up 3 bases, with 16 bases separating them. The CDR3 is 14 amino acids. Germline lookup yields CDR1 SQVTM and CDR2 ANQGSEA. CDR3 region: CSAAADRIGNTIYF. The CDR3 coding sequence is TGCAGCGCCGCGGCGGACAGAATTGGAAACACCATATATTTT. The full variable domain, rest sourced from reference TRBV29-1 and TRBJ1-3, is SAVISQKPSRDICQRGTSLTIQCQVDSQVTMMFWYRQQPGQSLTLIATANQGSEATYESGFVIDKFPISRPNLTFSTLTVSNMSPEDSSIYLCSAAADRIGNTIYFGEGSWLTVV.